A single sample is the source of the 28 T cell receptor beta chains below, sequenced in a study of blood T cell repertoires in COVID-19. Profiled with immunoSEQ multiplex PCR; TCRdb holds only in-frame clones, not every one. This repertoire shows around 160,000 clones, around nine tenths found once; its top ten account for 1.2%. The sequencing input was PBMCs or T cells enriched from blood (not recorded which). The receptors here all came from a woman in her 30s with acute COVID-19.

This clone was seen only a few times. CDR3 protein: CASSYGGTSYNEQFF. The CDR3 DNA is TGTGCCAGCAGTTACGGAGGGACCTCCTACAATGAGCAGTTCTTC. V is TRBV6-5 and J is TRBJ2-1, with a possible D match to TRBD2 (6 bases). Germline CDR1 MNHEY, CDR2 SVGAGI. This CDR3 spans 15 amino acids. Trimming took off 2 bases at V and 0 bases at J, with 8 bases between the two ends.

This sequence joins TRBV18 and TRBJ2-5; no clear D gene. V was pared by 3 bases and J by 4 bases, with 12 bases between. The germline V gene has CDR1 KGHSH and CDR2 LQKENI. The CDR3 is 14 residues long. The CDR3 region has the DNA TGTGCCAGCTCACCCGATGGATCAGGAGAGACCCAGTACTTC. Amino acid sequence: CASSPDGSGETQYF.

This rearrangement joins TRBV18 to TRBJ2-1; D is possibly TRBD2 (5 bases). The V and J ends lost 2 bases and 5 bases respectively, with 16 bases between them. The CDR3 has 16 residues. Germline CDR1 and CDR2: KGHSH and LQKENI. This CDR3 reads CASSPRVAPRNNEQFF. CDR3 sequence (DNA): TGTGCCAGCTCACCAAGAGTAGCGCCTAGAAACAATGAGCAGTTCTTC.

This chain links TRBV2 with TRBJ1-6, with 8 bases matching TRBD1. The ends lost 8 bases at V and 9 bases at J; junction bases unmatched: 9. CDR1 is SNHLY and CDR2 is FYNNEI in the germline V gene. The CDR3 is 14 residues long. CDR3 in amino acids: CASGGDRSISPLHF. The CDR3, as DNA: TGTGCCAGCGGGGGGGACAGGAGTATTTCACCCCTCCACTTT.

This chain's CDR3 is CASSPTRGYEQYF. For the CDR3, the DNA is TGTGCCAGCAGCCCGACTAGGGGCTACGAGCAGTACTTC. The rearrangement links TRBV7-9 to TRBJ2-7; possible D gene TRBD2, 6 bases. The CDR3 loop spans 13 amino acids. Between the trimmed V and J ends, which lost 5 bases and 3 bases, there was a span of 11 bases. Germline CDR1 reads SEHNR; CDR2 reads FQNEAQ (reference sequence).

V is TRBV19 and J is TRBJ2-2, with TRBD2 matching 8 bases. The ends lost 3 bases at V and 4 bases at J; junction bases unmatched: 7. CDR3 length: 16 amino acids. From germline, CDR1 is LNHDA and CDR2 SQIVND (reference sequence). Here the CDR3 reads CASSISAGGFTGELFF. CDR3 nucleotide sequence: TGTGCCAGTAGTATTTCTGCGGGGGGCTTCACCGGGGAGCTGTTTTTT.

The chain has TRBV5-1 and TRBJ2-5; 11 positions agree with TRBD1. This CDR3 has 14 amino acids. Germline V lookup: CDR1 SGHRS, CDR2 YFSETQ. V shed 2 bases and J 4 bases; nucleotides not matched to a gene: 1. The CDR3 protein is CASSFGQGAETQYF. In nucleotides, the CDR3 is TGCGCCAGCAGCTTCGGACAGGGGGCAGAGACCCAGTACTTC.

The V and J genes are TRBV7-9 and TRBJ1-4; TRBD1 might be the D (5 bases). The CDR3 covers 15 residues. Between the trimmed V and J ends, which lost 5 bases and 5 bases, there was a span of 15 bases. The germline V gene has CDR1 SEHNR and CDR2 FQNEAQ (reference sequence). This chain's CDR3 is CASSRVQGGNEKLFF. The CDR3 DNA reads as TGTGCCAGCAGCAGGGTCCAGGGAGGGAATGAAAAACTGTTTTTT.

This clone was picked up one time. CDR3 in DNA: TGTGCCAGCAGCTTAGAGCAAGGGGGGGCGAATCAGCCCCAGCATTTT. Translating gives CASSLEQGGANQPQHF. The rearrangement links TRBV7-9 to TRBJ1-5, with D tentatively TRBD1 (6 bases). The V end lost 1 base, the J end lost 4 bases, and 14 bases lay between the germline ends. CDR1 is SEHNR and CDR2 is FQNEAQ in the germline V gene (reference sequence). This CDR3 contains 16 residues.

This chain uses TRBV6-5 with TRBJ2-7; D possibly corresponds to TRBD2 (5 bases). CDR1 MNHEY and CDR2 SVGAGI come from the germline V gene. This CDR3 contains 16 residues. Trimming took 4 bases from V and 5 from J, leaving 21 bases between them. CDR3 nucleotides: TGTGCCAGCAGTTCCATGCGAGGGCCCCCGCGCCACGAGCAGTACTTC. It yields the protein CASSSMRGPPRHEQYF.

The CDR3 coding sequence is TGTGCCATCAGTGTGACAGGATGGGAGGGCTACAATGAGCAGTTCTTC. Its translation is CAISVTGWEGYNEQFF. This chain joins TRBV10-3 and TRBJ2-1, with D perhaps TRBD2 (7 bases). The CDR3 is 16 amino acids. Germline V CDR1 and CDR2: ENHRY, SYGVKD. Trimming removed 4 bases from V and 3 bases from J, with 16 bases in between.

The chain is built from TRBV5-4 and TRBJ1-1; unclear D gene. The CDR3 has 14 residues. V was pared by 0 bases and J by 7 bases, with 13 bases between. Germline CDR1 reads SGHNT; CDR2 reads YYREEE (reference sequence). CDR3 region: CASSLATQSGEAFF. As DNA, the CDR3 is TGTGCCAGCAGCTTGGCGACCCAAAGCGGTGAAGCTTTCTTT. The full variable domain, its missing parts supplied by reference TRBV5-4 and TRBJ1-1, is ETGVTQSPTHLIKTRGQQVTLRCSSQSGHNTVSWYQQALGQGPQFIFQYYREEENGRGNFPPRFSGLQFPNYSSELNVNALELDDSALYLCASSLATQSGEAFFGQGTRLTVV.

V gene TRBV2 combines with J gene TRBJ1-4, with D perhaps matching TRBD1 (6 bases). CDR3 length: 14 residues. V was shortened by 6 bases and J by 4 bases, with 12 bases between the two germline ends. Germline values: CDR1 SNHLY, CDR2 FYNNEI. This chain's CDR3 is CASRETGINEKLFF. The CDR3 coding sequence is TGTGCCAGCAGAGAAACAGGGATTAATGAAAAACTGTTTTTT.

The J gene is TRBJ2-5, the V gene TRBV11-1; D is perhaps TRBD1 (6 bases). CDR3 length: 15 amino acids. In germline, CDR1 is SGHAT, CDR2 FQDESV (reference sequence). The V end was cut by 1 base, the J end by 10 bases, with 19 bases between. In DNA, the CDR3 is TGTGCCAGCAGCTTAGTCATAGGCGTACAGGGTATCCAGTACTTC. Its translation: CASSLVIGVQGIQYF.

The chain combines TRBV3-1 (or the pseudogene TRBV3-2) with TRBJ2-1; 11 bases fit TRBD1. J lost 6 bases, V lost 4 bases, and 5 bases had no gene match. This CDR3 spans 15 amino acids. The germline V gene encodes CDR1 LGHDT and CDR2 YNNKEL (reference sequence). The CDR3 DNA reads as TGTGCCAGCAGCCCCGGACAGGGGGCACCCAATGAGCAGTTCTTC. Its protein is CASSPGQGAPNEQFF.

V usage is TRBV7-2 and J usage is TRBJ1-5; D remains unclear. Germline CDR1 is SGHTA and CDR2 is FQGNSA. CDR3 size: 16 residues. Trimming shortened V by 1 base and J by 1 base, and 11 bases separated the two germline ends. CDR3 bases: TGTGCCAGCAGCTTAGATCCAGCGGTCAGCAATCAGCCCCAGCATTTT. Translated, it gives CASSLDPAVSNQPQHF.

The V gene is TRBV4-1, the J gene TRBJ1-1, with D possibly TRBD1 on 6 matching bases. V lost 0 bases and J lost 10, with 18 bases in between. Germline V lookup: CDR1 MGHRA, CDR2 YSYEKL. The CDR3 spans 15 residues. CDR3 sequence reads: CASSQDFFLQGTAFF. In DNA, the CDR3 is TGCGCCAGCAGCCAAGATTTTTTTCTCCAGGGGACAGCTTTCTTT.

The chain is built from TRBV5-4 and TRBJ2-5; TRBD1 matches 10 bases. Germline CDR1 SGHNT, CDR2 YYREEE (reference sequence). The CDR3 covers 13 residues. The V segment lost 4 bases and the J segment 4 bases; nucleotides outside the gene matches: 1. CDR3 bases: TGTGCCAGCAGCCGGACAGGGGGAGAGACCCAGTACTTC. This translates into CASSRTGGETQYF.

The rearrangement links TRBV27 to TRBJ1-6; TRBD1 aligns across 7 bases. V trimming: 6 bases; J trimming: 4 bases; junction bases outside the gene matches: 9. From germline, CDR1 is MNHEY and CDR2 SMNVEV (reference sequence). The CDR3 consists of 16 residues. The CDR3 reads CASRTTGIEYNSPLHF. The CDR3 DNA follows: TGTGCCAGCAGGACGACAGGGATCGAATATAATTCACCCCTCCACTTT.

This clone came up once. This sequence joins TRBV28 and TRBJ1-1, with D possibly being TRBD1 (6 bases). V was pared by 4 bases and J by 7 bases, with 10 bases between. This CDR3 comprises 12 residues. In germline, CDR1 is MDHEN, CDR2 SYDVKM. The CDR3 sequence is CASSWGHGEAFF. The CDR3 DNA reads TGTGCCAGCAGTTGGGGACACGGTGAAGCTTTCTTT.

This clone occurred once. The V gene is TRBV28, the J gene TRBJ1-4; no clear D. V gave up 5 bases and J gave up 3 bases, with 10 bases separating them. This CDR3 region has 14 residues. Germline V CDR1 and CDR2: MDHEN, SYDVKM. Here the CDR3 DNA reads TGTGCCAGCAGTCCGGGGTGGTCTAATGAAAAACTGTTTTTT. Translating gives CASSPGWSNEKLFF.

This clone came up once. The chain uses TRBV7-6 and TRBJ1-1; 7 bases line up with TRBD1. CDR1 and CDR2 from the germline V gene are SGHVS and FNYEAQ. Trimming cost V 5 bases and J 7 bases; bases outside gene matches: 13. This CDR3 contains 15 residues. Here the CDR3 reads CASSPLSRDSDEAFF. The CDR3 DNA reads TGTGCCAGCAGCCCCCTTTCTAGGGACAGTGATGAAGCTTTCTTT.

This clone was recorded only once. The rearrangement uses TRBV5-1 and TRBJ2-7; TRBD2 matches 10 bases. The CDR3 is 15 residues long. V lost 2 bases and J lost 3; bases outside the gene matches: 5. Germline V gene sequence: CDR1 SGHRS, CDR2 YFSETQ. In DNA, the CDR3 is TGCGCCAGCAGCTTTGCAGCGGGAGGGATCTACGAGCAGTACTTC. Its translation is CASSFAAGGIYEQYF.

J is TRBJ1-3 and V is TRBV4-2; TRBD1 agrees at 7 bases. Germline loops: CDR1 LGHNA, CDR2 YNFKEQ. The V segment lost 0 bases and the J segment 0 bases; nucleotides outside the gene matches: 5. This CDR3 has 17 residues. The DNA of the CDR3 is TGTGCCAGCAGCCAAGAATTTAGGACAGGCTCTGGAAACACCATATATTTT. It encodes CASSQEFRTGSGNTIYF.

The rearrangement links TRBV6-1 to TRBJ1-1; no clear D gene. The germline V gene has CDR1 MNHNS and CDR2 SASEGT. V dropped 0 bases and J dropped 5 bases, with 16 bases sitting between them. The length of the CDR3 is 16 residues. CDR3 sequence: CASSEARGWRNTEAFF. The CDR3 DNA sequence: TGTGCCAGCAGTGAAGCGCGAGGTTGGAGGAATACTGAAGCTTTCTTT.

The chain links TRBV11-2 to TRBJ1-3, with 8 bases lining up with TRBD1. Germline-derived CDR1 and CDR2 are SGHAT and FQNNGV. CDR3 length: 16 residues. V was pared by 5 bases and J by 8 bases, with 14 bases of the junction left unmatched. CDR3 residues: CASSLGQGEIGYTIYF. CDR3 nucleotides: TGTGCCAGCAGCCTAGGACAGGGCGAGATTGGGTACACCATATATTTT.

The CDR3 here is CASSSQGSSYNEQFF. CDR3 coding DNA: TGTGCCAGCAGCTCTCAGGGGAGCTCCTACAATGAGCAGTTCTTC. The chain joins TRBV7-3 to TRBJ2-1; D may be TRBD1 (6 bases). The germline V gene encodes CDR1 SGHTA and CDR2 FQGTGA. Trimming pared 4 bases from V and 0 bases from J, leaving 10 bases between. This CDR3 region has 15 residues.

This chain connects TRBV5-4 to TRBJ2-1; 11 bases are a match to TRBD2. The CDR3 is 15 amino acids. The germline gives CDR1 SGHNT, CDR2 YYREEE (reference sequence). The ends lost 5 bases at V and 7 bases at J; junction bases unmatched: 8. The CDR3 DNA reads TGTGCCAGCAGACTTCCGGGACTAGCGGAAAATGAGCAGTTCTTC. It is translated as CASRLPGLAENEQFF.